Below, one T cell receptor (beta chain) is given with its context. Ten or more counts support this clonotype. The clone's antigen remains unknown. No quality values exist for individual bases; no much larger clone is one base distant. The donors were 40 or so Caucasian individuals from Russia, aged roughly 6 to 100 years, who were systemically healthy. Ten milliliters of peripheral blood were drawn from each donor into EDTA-treated Vacutainer tubes. Ficoll-Paque density-gradient centrifugation was used to isolate PBMCs, with at least 7 million per sample. Total RNA, at least 6 micrograms per sample, was extracted from PBMCs with Trizol reagent. For every donor, an aliquot of PBMCs went through flow cytometry to measure the percentages of naive CD45RAhigh/CD27high T cells. This record comes from a study of blood T cells in healthy people across ages (dated by TCRdb to the mid-2010s). Turning to the overall study: Template switching captured roughly one uniquely barcoded TCR beta cDNA molecule per two T cells in model experiments. To track age-related changes in TCR beta repertoire diversity, the study relied on deep sequencing normalized with unique cDNA molecular identifiers. Four age groups were formed from the donors: young (average about 15 years), middle-aged (around 39), aged (roughly 58) and long-lived (82). Donors of different ages were randomly distributed across sequencing lanes to avoid experimental bias. The study analyzed two additional independent replicas of 1 million unique cDNA reads from the same blood draw for two donors, one aged 18 to 30 and one aged 80 or older. Summary of the overall study and its limitations: Total diversity estimates from one million sequenced T cells were considered lower bounds and underestimates. A strong correlation was found between observed TCR beta diversity and the percentage of naive T cells measured by flow cytometry. Observed TCR beta diversity per million T cells fell roughly linearly with age, and a significant reduction was already apparent by age around 40. Compared with the aged group, the long-lived group had more naive CD4+ T cells, fewer expanded clones and increased TCR diversity, suggesting age selection. Because profiling used bulk unsorted PBMCs, naive and antigen-experienced compartments could not be compared conclusively. Donor CMV infection status was unknown, potentially confounding age-related changes in expanded clonotypes.

Its CDR3 holds 15 amino acids, cysteine through phenylalanine. Only CDR3 DNA remains: 45 bases, in frame from the first base. The germline V gene sets CDR1 to SGHAT and CDR2 to FQNNGV. V loses 2 bases at its end and J loses 7 bases; junction bases beyond the gene matches: 8. The receptor library was made with 5' RACE. TCRdb shows the sequencer as Illumina HiSeq 2500. A second PCR of about 6 to 11 cycles was run with a J-beta primer mix and a sample-barcoded 5' primer. A unique molecular identifier was introduced onto each TCR beta cDNA molecule by a template-switch 5' adaptor carrying 12 random nucleotides. Each sample yielded at least 2.5 million CDR3-containing paired-end reads. All of the RNA was converted into first-strand cDNA using the Mint cDNA synthesis kit, with a TRBC-specific oligonucleotide serving as the primer. All cDNA was treated with uracil-DNA glycosylase and then went through a first 18-cycle PCR with the universal primers M1SS and BC2_uni_R. The authors' analysis ran thus. Each sample was normalized by randomly selecting 1 million high-quality reads, each carrying a distinct molecular identifier. Reads sharing molecular identifiers were discarded rather than binned into consensus sequences. CDR3 identification, clonotype clustering and error correction used MiTCR with a Q25 quality threshold and the strictest error-elimination algorithm. A nonparametric unseen species model with Euler transformation was used to estimate a lower bound on total TCR beta diversity. Using fastp trimming at Q25 and MiXCR clonotype assembly, TCRdb reanalyzed the public sequencing data and kept in-frame beta chains. For every CDR3 protein sequence, its rows merge into one entry that carries the most common genes and DNA. The V and J calls come from TCRdb's annotation, not from the publication. The sample table records 550,000 to 800,000 distinct CDR3 sequences; around 21% of these occur just once. The ten top clones hold approximately 3.7% of the sample.

Material: blood. The chain uses TRBV11-2 and TRBJ2-1, and 7 junction bases match TRBD2. This TCR was sampled from a man aged 65-85 years in good health. The CDR3 is CASSLSTGGGNEQFF. Read as DNA, the sequence is TGTGCCAGCAGCTTATCAACGGGAGGAGGGAATGAGCAGTTCTTC.